The rows below give T cell receptor beta chains drawn from one sample of a study of T cells in Graves' hyperthyroidism and ophthalmopathy. MiXCR, applied by TCRdb to the multiplex PCR reads, yields one record per CDR3 protein. Of 600,000 or so distinct CDR3 sequences in the sample, approximately 15% were seen once. Sequencing used blood. The receptors were gathered from a woman between 18 and 30 years old with Graves' ophthalmopathy. CDR3s include the opening cysteine and the closing phenylalanine or tryptophan.

TRBV5-8	CASSLVAYYGYTF
TRBV20-1	CSASSSVAGVYEQYF
TRBV7-8	CASSLRDKSYSPLHF
TRBV12-3/TRBV12-4	CASRPPTTDTQYF
TRBV30	CAWSSSRTSGSGSTDTQYF
TRBV28	CASTDSGVGNTIYF
TRBV20-1	CSARENSEEQFF
TRBV11-3	CASNQGNNEQFF
TRBV11-3	CASSFGTGRNTEAFF
TRBV30	CAWSVGQPNQPQHF
TRBV28	CASSYTSFEQYF
TRBV19	CASSVPDRREETQYF
TRBV20-1	CSQGGGYTF
TRBV7-6	CASGGGGGGGDYGYTF
TRBV30	CAGSRGSYNEQFF
TRBV29-1	CSVVAGVVYNEQFF
TRBV7-8	CASSLISDGYTF
TRBV4-3	CASSQDSRYEQYF
TRBV11-2	CASSLVESGAWDEQFF
TRBV14	CASSQRIQNTEAFF
TRBV27	CASSPRTSGRKETQYF
TRBV24-1	CAPLRPPYNVNTEAFF
TRBV27	CANSLSKRGNEQFF
TRBV6-1	CASREASYNSPLHF
TRBV30	CAWNAVNTGELFF
TRBV7-8	CASNRGTGELFF
TRBV29-1	CSVALQGDGEQFF
TRBV18	CASSPQGTDNTGELFF
TRBV9	CASSVGTGGGNEQFF
TRBV20-1	CSARSETENTEAFF
TRBV20-1	CSARPWTSADNEQFF
TRBV12-3/TRBV12-4	CASSFPFRQGGNGYTF
TRBV7-2	CASSFRLAYNEQFF
TRBV6-1	CASTGGVEAFF
TRBV28	CASRNRVSRYEQFF
TRBV11-3	CASSFLSVIQYF
TRBV6-1	CAGASNRGPPYEQYF
TRBV7-9	CASSFTYLQGPGGYTF
TRBV3-1	CASSQTGTGEVNEQFF
TRBV9	CASTAEDNSPLHF
TRBV30	CAWSVLGQPQHF
TRBV6-1	CASSQQGAHTEAFF
TRBV10-3	CAISLAGQGTYEQYF
TRBV2	CASSEGRGTNYGYTF
TRBV6-5	CASSYSGEDYGYTF
TRBV20-1	CSARDRWQSGNQPQHF
TRBV25-1	CASSEYPYDRVQNEQYF
TRBV4-3	CASSQEVGQNFSPLHF
TRBV27	CASSLSYRGTETQYF
TRBV7-9	CASSFRLAGVLNEQFF
TRBV28	CASRWDRGYNQPQHF
TRBV7-8	CASSLARGPGQPQHF
TRBV6-2/TRBV6-3	CASSYGTHHGYTF
TRBV7-9	CASSTGGYNEQFF
TRBV5-1	CASSLGQEWDGYTF
TRBV11-3	CASSSVAGASTDTQYF
TRBV18	CASSYTGGQETQYF
TRBV20-1	CSARDQLEAFF
TRBV4-1	CASSQDLPGRETSYEQYF